A selection of T cell receptor beta chains follows, all from one sample in a study of OX40 agonist ivuxolimab in advanced cancers. TCRdb's copy holds only in-frame clones and misses some; the assay was immunoSEQ multiplex PCR. Of 12,000 or so clones listed, approximately 70% were seen once; the top ten hold about an eighth. The source material was CD4+ or CD8+ T cells sorted from blood, sampled in a trial of the OX40 agonist ivuxolimab. The source is an adult with an advanced solid tumor such as melanoma, head and neck, liver or kidney cancer. Both conserved end residues are part of each CDR3. D genes are given only for firm matches. Clone size is shown for a subset of rows, as once, few, many or a class of expanded clone.

d_gene	abundance	v_gene	j_gene	CDR3aa	CDR3nt
.	.	TRBV2	TRBJ1-4	CASSEAQTGSYEKLFF	TGTGCCAGCAGTGAAGCTCAGACCGGCTCCTATGAAAAACTGTTTTTT
TRBD2	.	TRBV19	TRBJ2-1	CASSLSGSSYNEQFF	TGTGCCAGTAGCCTTAGCGGGAGCTCCTACAATGAGCAGTTCTTC
TRBD2	.	TRBV6-6	TRBJ2-1	CASSYGGGAYNEQFF	TGTGCCAGCAGTTATGGCGGGGGGGCTTACAATGAGCAGTTCTTC
.	few	TRBV27	TRBJ2-7	CASRKDQSYYEQYF	TGTGCCAGCAGAAAGGACCAGTCCTACTACGAGCAGTACTTC
TRBD1	.	TRBV5-1	TRBJ2-7	CASSPLGTGVHEQYF	TGCGCCAGCAGCCCTTTGGGGACAGGGGTTCACGAGCAGTACTTC
.	few	TRBV28	TRBJ2-5	CASRTLRGMGTKTQYF	TGTGCCAGCAGGACCCTTCGGGGGATGGGTACGAAGACCCAGTACTTC
.	once	TRBV7-8	TRBJ2-3	CASSLAHRAGTDTQYF	TGTGCCAGCAGCTTAGCCCACAGGGCGGGCACAGATACGCAGTATTTT
.	.	TRBV27	TRBJ2-7	CASSLSSRGAGPSYEQYF	TGTGCCAGCAGTTTATCGAGTCGCGGGGCGGGACCCTCCTACGAGCAGTACTTC
TRBD2	.	TRBV6-5	TRBJ2-7	CASSYSGGRAVEQYF	TGTGCCAGCAGTTACTCGGGCGGGAGGGCCGTCGAGCAGTACTTC
.	.	TRBV5-3	TRBJ2-3	CASSLDLRSTDTQYF	TGTGCCAGCAGCTTAGACTTACGAAGCACAGATACGCAGTATTTT
.	.	TRBV28	TRBJ2-7	CASSLLGDTYEQYF	TGTGCCAGCAGTTTACTGGGGGACACCTACGAGCAGTACTTC
TRBD1	.	TRBV5-1	TRBJ2-3	CASSLGGQGAYDTQYF	TGCGCCAGCAGCTTGGGGGGCCAGGGGGCGTATGATACGCAGTATTTT
.	once	TRBV29-1	TRBJ1-1	CSVDPLVLNTEAFF	TGCAGCGTTGATCCGCTGGTCCTGAACACTGAAGCTTTCTTT
.	.	TRBV28	TRBJ1-3	CASSFGSSGNTIYF	TGTGCCAGCAGCTTCGGCTCATCTGGAAACACCATATATTTT
TRBD1	.	TRBV7-3	TRBJ1-6	CANDLGTGVNSPLHF	TGTGCCAACGATTTAGGGACAGGGGTAAATTCACCCCTCCACTTT
.	.	TRBV5-6	TRBJ2-7	CASSFSSIYEQYF	TGTGCCAGCAGCTTTTCTTCCATCTACGAGCAGTACTTC
TRBD2	.	TRBV29-1	TRBJ2-3	CSVSPGLADTDTQYF	TGCAGCGTTTCTCCGGGACTAGCGGACACAGATACGCAGTATTTT
TRBD2	few	TRBV5-1	TRBJ2-7	CASSLSGALLYEQYF	TGCGCCAGCAGCTTAAGCGGGGCCTTACTATACGAGCAGTACTTC
TRBD1	few	TRBV5-8	TRBJ1-2	CASSSDEGQNYGYTF	TGTGCCAGCAGCTCAGACGAGGGACAGAACTATGGCTACACCTTC
.	.	TRBV27	TRBJ2-1	CASGIDSSSYNEQFF	TGTGCCAGCGGTATTGACAGTAGCTCCTACAATGAGCAGTTCTTC
TRBD2	.	TRBV7-6	TRBJ2-3	CASSLGTSGGQGPQYF	TGTGCCAGCAGCTTGGGGACTAGCGGTGGACAGGGCCCGCAGTATTTT
.	.	TRBV7-9	TRBJ2-2	CASSLLTGSGELFF	TGTGCCAGCAGCTTATTGACAGGCTCCGGGGAGCTGTTTTTT
.	.	TRBV7-8	TRBJ2-1	CASSLGLPSNNEQFF	TGTGCCAGCAGCTTAGGTCTCCCATCAAACAATGAGCAGTTCTTC
.	.	TRBV28	TRBJ2-2	CASSWGNTGELFF	TGTGCCAGCAGTTGGGGGAACACCGGGGAGCTGTTTTTT
TRBD1	.	TRBV28	TRBJ2-3	CASTPPWTGERTDTQYF	TGTGCCAGCACCCCACCCTGGACAGGGGAGCGCACAGATACGCAGTATTTT
TRBD1	.	TRBV18	TRBJ2-1	CASSPDRAISYNEQFF	TGTGCCAGCTCACCGGACAGGGCTATCTCCTACAATGAGCAGTTCTTC
TRBD2	.	TRBV5-5	TRBJ2-1	CASSLTSGYNEQFF	TGTGCCAGCAGCCTCACTAGCGGGTACAATGAGCAGTTCTTC
TRBD2	.	TRBV6-4	TRBJ2-7	CASSLVAGANYEQYF	TGTGCCAGCAGCTTAGTAGCGGGGGCGAACTACGAGCAGTACTTC
TRBD1	.	TRBV28	TRBJ2-5	CASRPTGPQETQYF	TGTGCCAGCAGGCCGACAGGGCCCCAAGAGACCCAGTACTTC
.	.	TRBV29-1	TRBJ1-1	CSVEDRGNTEAFF	TGCAGCGTTGAAGACAGGGGGAACACTGAAGCTTTCTTT
TRBD1	few	TRBV27	TRBJ1-2	CASTKDRVGYTF	TGTGCCAGCACCAAGGACAGGGTTGGCTACACCTTC
TRBD1	.	TRBV6-4	TRBJ1-5	CASSRRVGQDNQPQHF	TGTGCCAGCTCAAGAAGGGTGGGACAGGATAATCAGCCCCAGCATTTT
.	.	TRBV27	TRBJ1-2	CASSPADSFNYGYTF	TGTGCCAGCAGCCCCGCGGACAGCTTTAACTATGGCTACACCTTC
.	.	TRBV7-9	TRBJ2-7	CASSNPRTFIYEQYF	TGTGCCAGCAGCAACCCCAGGACTTTTATCTACGAGCAGTACTTC
.	.	TRBV7-8	TRBJ2-1	CASSLHYDDEQFF	TGTGCCAGCAGCTTACATTATGACGATGAGCAGTTCTTC
.	.	TRBV6-4	TRBJ2-2	CASSDSGEQRELFF	TGTGCCAGCAGTGACTCAGGCGAGCAAAGGGAGCTGTTTTTT
.	.	TRBV19	TRBJ2-1	CASSGPGRYTYNEQFF	TGTGCCAGTAGTGGGCCGGGACGCTATACCTACAATGAGCAGTTCTTC
.	.	TRBV27	TRBJ2-7	CASSRIGEGYEQYF	TGTGCCAGCAGTCGTATTGGTGAAGGGTACGAGCAGTACTTC